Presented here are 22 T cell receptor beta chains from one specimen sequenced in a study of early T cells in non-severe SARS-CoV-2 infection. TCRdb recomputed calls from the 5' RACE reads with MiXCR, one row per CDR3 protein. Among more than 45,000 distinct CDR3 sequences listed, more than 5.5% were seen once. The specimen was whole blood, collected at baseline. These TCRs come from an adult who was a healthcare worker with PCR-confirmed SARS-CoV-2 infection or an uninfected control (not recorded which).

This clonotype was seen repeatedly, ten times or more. The CDR3 DNA follows: TGTGCCAGCAGTGCTAGCGGGAGTCGGGAGACCCAGTACTTC. This sequence encodes CASSASGSRETQYF. The chain employs TRBV6-5 and TRBJ2-5; 10 nucleotides line up with TRBD2. CDR1 MNHEY and CDR2 SVGAGI come from the germline V gene. V was clipped by 5 bases and J by 5 bases; unmatched bases: 5. The CDR3 extends over 14 amino acids.

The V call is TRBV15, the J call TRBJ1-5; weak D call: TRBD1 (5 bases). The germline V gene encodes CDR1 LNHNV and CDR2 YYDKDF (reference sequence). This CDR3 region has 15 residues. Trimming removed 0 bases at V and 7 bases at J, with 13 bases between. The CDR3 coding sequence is TGTGCCACCAGCAGAGATGGAGTAAGGGACCAGCCCCAGCATTTT. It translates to CATSRDGVRDQPQHF.

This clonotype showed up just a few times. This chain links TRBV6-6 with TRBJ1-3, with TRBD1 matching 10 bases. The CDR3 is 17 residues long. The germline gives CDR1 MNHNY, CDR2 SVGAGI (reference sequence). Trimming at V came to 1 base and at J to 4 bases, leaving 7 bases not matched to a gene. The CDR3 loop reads CASSYYLDRGRGNTIYF. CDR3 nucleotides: TGTGCCAGCAGTTACTACCTAGACAGGGGGCGAGGAAACACCATATATTTT.

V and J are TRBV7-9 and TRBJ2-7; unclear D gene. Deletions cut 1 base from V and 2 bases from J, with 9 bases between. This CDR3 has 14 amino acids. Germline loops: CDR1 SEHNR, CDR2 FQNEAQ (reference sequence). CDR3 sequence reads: CASSLVSMTYEQYF. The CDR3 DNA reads TGTGCCAGCAGCTTAGTTTCGATGACCTACGAGCAGTACTTC.

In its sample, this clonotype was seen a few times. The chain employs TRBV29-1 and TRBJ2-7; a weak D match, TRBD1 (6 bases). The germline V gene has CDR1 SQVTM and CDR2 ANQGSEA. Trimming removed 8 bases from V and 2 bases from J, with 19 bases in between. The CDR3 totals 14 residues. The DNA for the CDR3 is TGCAGCTCCGGACAGACACATAACCCCTACGAGCAGTACTTC. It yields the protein CSSGQTHNPYEQYF.

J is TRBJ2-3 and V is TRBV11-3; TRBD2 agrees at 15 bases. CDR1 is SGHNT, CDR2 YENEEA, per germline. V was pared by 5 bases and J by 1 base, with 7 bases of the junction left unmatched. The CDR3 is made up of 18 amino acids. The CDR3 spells CASSLGLAGGPGTDTQYF. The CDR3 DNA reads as TGTGCCAGCAGCCTGGGACTAGCGGGAGGACCAGGCACAGATACGCAGTATTTT. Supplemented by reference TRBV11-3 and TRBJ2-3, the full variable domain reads EAGVVQSPRYKIIEKKQPVAFWCNPISGHNTLYWYLQNLGQGPELLIRYENEEAVDDSQLPKDRFSAERLKGVDSTLKIQPAELGDSAVYLCASSLGLAGGPGTDTQYFGPGTRLTVL.

Here the CDR3 DNA reads TGTGCCAGCAACCACGCGGACAGGGGGCTCACAGATACGCAGTATTTT. Translating gives CASNHADRGLTDTQYF. V and J are TRBV7-9 and TRBJ2-3; 11 bases fit TRBD1. Germline V lookup: CDR1 SEHNR, CDR2 FQNEAQ (reference sequence). The CDR3 totals 16 residues. V lost 7 bases, J lost 2 bases, and 8 bases stayed unmatched. Full variable domain (rest looked up from reference TRBV7-9 and TRBJ2-3): DTGVSQNPRHKITKRGQNVTFRCDPISEHNRLYWYRQTLGQGPEFLTYFQNEAQLEKSRLLSDRFSAERPKGSFSTLEIQRTEQGDSAMYLCASNHADRGLTDTQYFGPGTRLTVL.

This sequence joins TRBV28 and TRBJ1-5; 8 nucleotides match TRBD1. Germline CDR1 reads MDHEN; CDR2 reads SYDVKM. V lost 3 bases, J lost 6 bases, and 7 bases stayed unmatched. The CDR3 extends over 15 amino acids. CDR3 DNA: TGTGCCAGCAGTTTTGCAGGGGGCGCCGTTCAGCCCCAGCATTTT. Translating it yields CASSFAGGAVQPQHF.

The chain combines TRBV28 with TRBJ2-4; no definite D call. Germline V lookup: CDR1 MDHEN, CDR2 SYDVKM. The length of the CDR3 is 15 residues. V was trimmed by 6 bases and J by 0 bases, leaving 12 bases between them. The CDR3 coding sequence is TGTGCCAGCAGCTACCAAGTCGTAGCCAAAAACATTCAGTACTTC. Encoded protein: CASSYQVVAKNIQYF.

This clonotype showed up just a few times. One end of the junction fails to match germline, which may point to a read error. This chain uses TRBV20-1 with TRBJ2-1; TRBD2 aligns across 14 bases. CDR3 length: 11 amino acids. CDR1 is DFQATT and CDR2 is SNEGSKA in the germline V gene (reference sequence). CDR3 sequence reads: CSAQGLAGDPF. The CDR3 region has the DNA TGCAGTGCTCAGGGACTAGCGGGGGATCCCTTC.

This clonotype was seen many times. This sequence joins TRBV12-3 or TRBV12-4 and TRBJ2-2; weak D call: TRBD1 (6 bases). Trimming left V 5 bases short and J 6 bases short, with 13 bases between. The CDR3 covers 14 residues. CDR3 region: CASSPKQGSGELFF. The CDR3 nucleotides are TGTGCCAGCAGTCCGAAACAGGGATCCGGGGAGCTGTTTTTT.

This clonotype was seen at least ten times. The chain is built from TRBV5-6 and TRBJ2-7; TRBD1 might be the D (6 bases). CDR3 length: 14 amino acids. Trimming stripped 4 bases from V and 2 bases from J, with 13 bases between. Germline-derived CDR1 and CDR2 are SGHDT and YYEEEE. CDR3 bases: TGTGCCAGCAGCCCGGGACAAGGCCCCTACGAGCAGTACTTC. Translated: CASSPGQGPYEQYF.

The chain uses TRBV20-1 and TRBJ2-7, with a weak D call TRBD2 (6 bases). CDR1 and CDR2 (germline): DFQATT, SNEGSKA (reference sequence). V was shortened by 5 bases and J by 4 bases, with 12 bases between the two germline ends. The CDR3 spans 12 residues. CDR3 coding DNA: TGCAGTGCTTCCATGGGGGGTTACGAGCAGTACTTC. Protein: CSASMGGYEQYF.

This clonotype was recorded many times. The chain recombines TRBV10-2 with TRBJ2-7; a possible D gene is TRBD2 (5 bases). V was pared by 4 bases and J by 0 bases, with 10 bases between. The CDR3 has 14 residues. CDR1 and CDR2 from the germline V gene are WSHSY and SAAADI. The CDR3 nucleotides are TGCGCCAGCAGTGTCCCGGGAAGCTCCTACGAGCAGTACTTC. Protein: CASSVPGSSYEQYF.

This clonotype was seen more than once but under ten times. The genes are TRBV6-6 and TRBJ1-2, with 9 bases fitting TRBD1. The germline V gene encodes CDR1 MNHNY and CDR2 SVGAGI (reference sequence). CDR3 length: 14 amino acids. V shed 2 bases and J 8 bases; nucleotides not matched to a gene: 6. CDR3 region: CASSYPGTGRGYTF. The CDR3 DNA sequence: TGTGCCAGCAGTTACCCGGGGACAGGGAGGGGCTACACCTTC.

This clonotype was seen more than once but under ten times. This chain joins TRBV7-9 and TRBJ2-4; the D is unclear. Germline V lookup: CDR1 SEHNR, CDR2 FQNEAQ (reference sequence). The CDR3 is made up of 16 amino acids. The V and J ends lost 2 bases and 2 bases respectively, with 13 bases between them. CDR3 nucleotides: TGTGCCAGCAGCTTACCCCGGTTTGGTTCCAAAAACATTCAGTACTTC. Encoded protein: CASSLPRFGSKNIQYF.

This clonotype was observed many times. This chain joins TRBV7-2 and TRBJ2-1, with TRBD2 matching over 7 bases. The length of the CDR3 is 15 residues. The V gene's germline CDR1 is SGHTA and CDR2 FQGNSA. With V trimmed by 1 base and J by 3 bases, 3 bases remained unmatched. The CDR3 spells CASSLDAGVYNEQFF. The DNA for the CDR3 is TGTGCCAGCAGCTTAGATGCGGGGGTCTACAATGAGCAGTTCTTC.

The CDR3 is CACFSGSYEQYF. CDR3 bases: TGTGCCTGCTTTTCAGGCTCCTACGAGCAGTACTTC. The V gene is TRBV30, the J gene TRBJ2-7, with unresolved D. The ends were cut back, 6 bases at V and 0 bases at J, with 9 bases in the middle. This CDR3 region has 12 residues. Germline V gene data show CDR1 as GTSNPN and CDR2 as SVGIG (reference sequence).

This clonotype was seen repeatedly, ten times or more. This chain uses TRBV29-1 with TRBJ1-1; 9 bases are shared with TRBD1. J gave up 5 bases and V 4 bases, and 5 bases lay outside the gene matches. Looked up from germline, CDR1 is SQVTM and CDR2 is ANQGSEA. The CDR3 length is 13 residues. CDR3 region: CSVGRTGDTEAFF. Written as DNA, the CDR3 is TGCAGCGTTGGTAGGACAGGGGATACTGAAGCTTTCTTT.

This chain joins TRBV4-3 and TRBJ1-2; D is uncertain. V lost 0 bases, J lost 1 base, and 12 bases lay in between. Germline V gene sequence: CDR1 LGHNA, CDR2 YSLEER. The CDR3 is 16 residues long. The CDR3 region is CASSQDFWINNYGYTF. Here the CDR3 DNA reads TGCGCCAGCAGCCAAGACTTTTGGATTAATAACTATGGCTACACCTTC.

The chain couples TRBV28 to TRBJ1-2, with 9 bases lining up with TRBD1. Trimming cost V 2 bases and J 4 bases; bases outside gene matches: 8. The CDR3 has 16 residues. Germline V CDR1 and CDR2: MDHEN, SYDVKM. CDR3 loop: CASSLVLGQGFYGYTF. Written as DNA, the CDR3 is TGTGCCAGCAGTTTAGTACTAGGACAGGGGTTCTATGGCTACACCTTC.

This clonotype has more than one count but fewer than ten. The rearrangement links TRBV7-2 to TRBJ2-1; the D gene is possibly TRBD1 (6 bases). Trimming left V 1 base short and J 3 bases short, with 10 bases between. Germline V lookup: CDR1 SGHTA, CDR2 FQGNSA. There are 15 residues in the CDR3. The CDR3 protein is CASSLDRAGYNEQFF. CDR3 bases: TGTGCCAGCAGCTTAGACAGGGCGGGCTACAATGAGCAGTTCTTC.